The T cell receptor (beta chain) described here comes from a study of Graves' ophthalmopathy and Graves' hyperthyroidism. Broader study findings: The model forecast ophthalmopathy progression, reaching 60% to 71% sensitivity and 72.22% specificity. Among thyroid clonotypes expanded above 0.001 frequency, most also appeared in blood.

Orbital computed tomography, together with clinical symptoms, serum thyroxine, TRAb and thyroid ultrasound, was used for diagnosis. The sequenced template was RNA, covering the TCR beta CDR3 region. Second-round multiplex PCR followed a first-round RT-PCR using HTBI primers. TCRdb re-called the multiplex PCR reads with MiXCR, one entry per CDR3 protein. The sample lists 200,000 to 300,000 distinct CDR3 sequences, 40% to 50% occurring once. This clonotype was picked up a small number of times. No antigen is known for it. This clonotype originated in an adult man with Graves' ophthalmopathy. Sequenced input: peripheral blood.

This CDR3 reads CASSGGGGYTF. CDR3 sequence (DNA): TGTGCCAGCAGTGGGGGAGGTGGCTACACCTTC. V is TRBV6-5 and J is TRBJ1-2; tentative D call: TRBD1 (5 bases). The germline V and J ends were trimmed by 5 bases and 7 bases, with 8 bases remaining between them. Germline CDR1 is MNHEY and CDR2 is SVGAGI. The CDR3 loop spans 11 amino acids.